The 9 T cell receptor beta chains given below trace back to one sample, sequenced in a study of shared clonotypes between healthy human individuals. TCRdb's table, derived via immunoSEQ multiplex PCR, lists solely in-frame clones and lacks some. This sample carries under 600,000 clones, roughly 95% of them seen once, and the ten largest clones take about 0.06%. Sample: naive CD4+ T cells sorted from blood. Subset described: CD45RA+ positively selected. The receptor set was obtained from a woman in her twenties or thirties in good health.

This chain links TRBV29-1 with TRBJ2-1, with 10 nucleotides matching TRBD2. CDR3 length equals 13 residues. With V trimmed by 7 bases and J by 6 bases, 6 bases remained unmatched. In germline, CDR1 is SQVTM, CDR2 ANQGSEA. CDR3 in DNA: TGCAGCGGCACCGGGACTAGCGTCAATGAGCAGTTCTTC. Its translation: CSGTGTSVNEQFF.

This clone was counted a single time. The sample contains more than one DNA sequence encoding this CDR3. The chain carries TRBV5-4 and TRBJ2-5, with D possibly matching TRBD1 (6 bases). V lost 0 bases and J lost 2, with 8 bases in between. This CDR3 is 14 amino acids long. The germline CDR1 and CDR2 sequences are SGHNT and YYREEE (reference sequence). In DNA form, the CDR3 reads TGTGCCAGCAGCTTGGGACAGGTACAAGAGACCCAGTACTTC. It yields the protein CASSLGQVQETQYF.

The V gene is TRBV15, the J gene TRBJ1-2; 9 bases map to TRBD1. J was trimmed by 7 bases and V by 8 bases; bases with no gene match: 5. This CDR3 has 12 amino acids. Germline CDR1 reads LNHNV; CDR2 reads YYDKDF (reference sequence). CDR3 loop: CATAPDRGGYTF. CDR3 sequence (DNA): TGTGCCACCGCCCCGGACAGGGGTGGCTACACCTTC.

The chain couples TRBV11-2 to TRBJ1-1, with unresolved D. The CDR3 covers 13 residues. The ends were cut back, 6 bases at V and 1 base at J, with 9 bases in the middle. CDR1 and CDR2 from the germline V gene are SGHAT and FQNNGV. The CDR3 spells CASRRGRNTEAFF. Written as DNA, the CDR3 is TGTGCCAGCAGACGCGGACGGAACACTGAAGCTTTCTTT.

This clone is a singleton in its sample. The chain employs TRBV30 and TRBJ2-1; D is ambiguous. The V gene lost 3 bases and the J gene lost 4 bases, with 16 bases spanning the gap. Germline V CDR1 and CDR2: GTSNPN, SVGIG (reference sequence). This CDR3 has 15 residues. DNA of the CDR3: TGTGCCTGGAGCCGCCCCGGACCAGGATACAATGAGCAGTTCTTC. It is translated as CAWSRPGPGYNEQFF.

Written as DNA, the CDR3 is TGTGCTCGATGGGGGGGCGTATTCAGTGGCTACACCTTC. The encoded protein is CARWGGVFSGYTF. The gene calls are TRBV30 and TRBJ1-2, with D maybe TRBD1 (6 bases). This CDR3 comprises 13 residues. Germline lookup yields CDR1 GTSNPN and CDR2 SVGIG (reference sequence).

The chain is built from TRBV6-5 and TRBJ1-5; 10 bases map to TRBD1. Germline loops: CDR1 MNHEY, CDR2 SVGAGI. Trimming at V came to 5 bases and at J to 3 bases, leaving 4 bases not matched to a gene. CDR3 size: 15 residues. Here the CDR3 reads CASSRDRGFNQPQHF. CDR3 nucleotides: TGTGCCAGCAGTCGGGACAGGGGTTTCAATCAGCCCCAGCATTTT.

The genes are TRBV28 and TRBJ1-1, with D possibly being TRBD1 (6 bases). CDR3 size: 13 residues. CDR1 and CDR2 from the germline V gene are MDHEN and SYDVKM. V lost 10 bases and J 5 bases, leaving 17 bases between the germline ends. The CDR3 is CATYREEGTEAFF. CDR3 nucleotide sequence: TGTGCCACCTACAGGGAGGAAGGGACTGAAGCTTTCTTT.

This clone was seen only once. The chain combines TRBV6-6 with TRBJ2-2, with D possibly matching TRBD1 (6 bases). Trimming pared 1 base from V and 7 bases from J, leaving 13 bases between. Per the germline V gene, CDR1 is MNHNY and CDR2 is SVGAGI (reference sequence). CDR3 length equals 15 residues. The CDR3 here is CASSYYRDRNGELFF. CDR3 nucleotide sequence: TGTGCCAGCAGTTACTACAGGGACCGGAACGGGGAGCTGTTTTTT.